A single sample is the source of the 9 T cell receptor beta chains below, sequenced in a study of CXCR3-negative and CXCR3-positive naive CD8 T cells. Study-level points and caveats: More hydrophobic TRB CDR3s were found in CXCR3-positive naive cells than in CXCR3-negative naive cells.

These receptors have no identified antigens. The libraries of TRB cDNA were constructed through 5' RACE using UMI labels. TCRdb re-called the 5' RACE reads; every CDR3 protein appears as one record, without DNA. Recorded here are about 130,000 distinct CDR3 sequences; the top ten clones represent roughly 0.62%. Source material: naive CXCR3+ CD8+ T cells from blood. Subset of the sample: CD45RO-CCR7+CD27+CD95- naive CD8+ T cells expressing CXCR3 (TNR3+). Receptor source: a human donor in good health. Some clones in this sample may be carry-over from other donors' samples.

The chain is built from TRBV5-1 and TRBJ2-2; TCRdb designates TRBD1, a call that cannot be tested without DNA. The CDR3 has 18 residues. Per germline, CDR1 SGHRS and CDR2 YFSETQ. The chain's CDR3 is CASSLTGRASANTGELFF.

The chain recombines TRBV7-9 with TRBJ2-6; the TCRdb call, TRBD2, lacks DNA for checking. Germline CDR1 and CDR2: SEHNR and FQNEAQ (reference sequence). CDR3 length equals 17 residues. The CDR3 spells CASSLTSGPSGANVLTF.

V is TRBV7-9 and J is TRBJ2-7. This CDR3 contains 14 residues. Germline assignment: CDR1 SEHNR and CDR2 FQNEAQ (reference sequence). This chain's CDR3 is CASSLDSGYHEQYF. Using reference TRBV7-9 and TRBJ2-7 for the parts outside the CDR3, the full variable domain is DTGVSQNPRHKITKRGQNVTFRCDPISEHNRLYWYRQTLGQGPEFLTYFQNEAQLEKSRLLSDRFSAERPKGSFSTLEIQRTEQGDSAMYLCASSLDSGYHEQYFGPGTRLTVT.

This chain uses TRBV27 with TRBJ2-5; TCRdb indicates TRBD1, and absent DNA this call remains unverified. This CDR3 has 14 amino acids. In germline, CDR1 is MNHEY, CDR2 SMNVEV (reference sequence). CDR3 in amino acids: CASSLWGAGETQYF.

This chain uses TRBV12-3 or TRBV12-4 with TRBJ1-3. This CDR3 region has 15 residues. Here the CDR3 reads CASNQISSSGNTIYF.

This chain links TRBV6-5 with TRBJ1-1; TCRdb's D call, TRBD1, is unchecked because there is no DNA. The CDR3 has 13 residues. Germline values: CDR1 MNHEY, CDR2 SVGAGI. The CDR3 spells CTSSSGANTEAFF.

The chain links TRBV3-1 to TRBJ2-1; as DNA is missing, the TRBD1 call by TCRdb cannot be tested. In germline, CDR1 is LGHDT, CDR2 YNNKEL (reference sequence). The length of the CDR3 is 14 residues. This CDR3 is CASSLGQGPNEQFF.

This chain joins TRBV29-1 and TRBJ2-5; as DNA is missing, the TRBD2 call by TCRdb cannot be tested. This CDR3 has 13 residues. Germline assignment: CDR1 SQVTM and CDR2 ANQGSEA. CDR3 residues: CSGRGGIEETQYF.

This sequence joins TRBV12-3 or TRBV12-4 and TRBJ2-2; there is no DNA to check the TCRdb D call of TRBD1. This CDR3 has 15 residues. This CDR3 reads CASSPAQGITGELVF.